This T cell receptor beta chain stems from a study of T-cell reconstitution after alpha-beta-depleted transplantation in children. Unique molecular identifiers featured in how the TCRbeta library was prepared. TCRdb re-derived calls from the PCR reads in MiXCR, one entry per CDR3 protein. Here the sample spans 200,000 to 250,000 distinct CDR3 sequences, about 9.5% being singletons. In this sample, this clonotype turned up a few times. V lost 4 bases and J 1 base, leaving 14 bases between the germline ends. The CDR3 loop spans 15 amino acids. Looked up from germline, CDR1 is SGHDT and CDR2 is YYEEEE. The V and J genes are TRBV5-6 and TRBJ1-1, with D possibly matching TRBD1 (5 bases). The source of this sequence is a human donor who donated a stem cell graft to a child with acute lymphoblastic leukemia. The source was PBMCs from the stem cell graft donor, collected from the stem cell graft. The CDR3 DNA reads as TGTGCCAGCAGCCCTCAGGGATGGTGGAACACTGAAGCTTTCTTT. Residues: CASSPQGWWNTEAFF.